These 23 T cell receptor beta chains came from one sample sequenced in a study of T cells after yellow fever vaccination. In TCRdb, the 5' RACE reads were re-called with MiXCR into one record per CDR3 protein. The table shows 500,000 to 650,000 distinct CDR3 sequences, with more than 9% occurring only once. The sample here was PBMCs, taken on the day of the yellow fever booster vaccination. All receptors derive from a man between 25 and 39 years old who received the YFV17D yellow fever vaccine.

The chain joins TRBV5-1 to TRBJ2-3, with TRBD2 identical over 8 bases. The V gene end was trimmed by 1 base and the J gene end by 6 bases; junction bases not matched to a gene: 10. The CDR3 loop spans 16 amino acids. Looked up from germline, CDR1 is SGHRS and CDR2 is YFSETQ. The CDR3 DNA is TGCGCCAGCAGCTTGCAGGGACTAGGGGTCGATGATACGCAGTATTTT. Protein product: CASSLQGLGVDDTQYF.

This chain uses TRBV29-1 with TRBJ2-3, with D uncertain. This CDR3 is 11 amino acids long. The germline V gene has CDR1 SQVTM and CDR2 ANQGSEA. Trimming removed 0 bases at V and 11 bases at J, with 9 bases between. CDR3 in amino acids: CSVEDQAVQYF. The CDR3 DNA reads as TGCAGCGTTGAAGATCAAGCTGTGCAGTATTTT.

This chain joins TRBV24-1 and TRBJ2-1; TRBD1 matches 9 bases. CDR3 length equals 16 residues. Germline CDR1 and CDR2: KGHDR and SFDVKD. V shed 3 bases, J shed 5 bases, and the junction held 7 bases outside the gene matches. The CDR3 DNA is TGTGCCACCAGTGATCCCCGGACAGGGGACAACAATGAGCAGTTCTTC. Translating gives CATSDPRTGDNNEQFF.

This clonotype was seen a handful of times. V gene TRBV29-1 combines with J gene TRBJ2-7; D is undetermined. Germline CDR1 and CDR2: SQVTM and ANQGSEA. This CDR3 region has 12 residues. V dropped 3 bases and J dropped 5 bases, with 11 bases sitting between them. This CDR3 reads CSVDTGTDEQYF. The CDR3 coding sequence is TGCAGCGTTGATACGGGTACGGACGAGCAGTACTTC.

This clonotype was seen a few times. J is TRBJ2-7 and V is TRBV29-1; TRBD1 matches at 7 bases. Germline trimming cut 6 bases from V and 1 base from J; bases unmatched to any gene: 9. Germline loops: CDR1 SQVTM, CDR2 ANQGSEA. The CDR3 consists of 14 residues. The CDR3 coding sequence is TGCAGCGTCGCCGGGACAGACCGTTCCTACGAGCAGTACTTC. Its protein is CSVAGTDRSYEQYF.

The chain recombines TRBV23-1 with TRBJ2-7; 8 nucleotides line up with TRBD1. TRBV23-1 is recorded as an ORF, its role being uncertain. This CDR3 has 19 residues. V was pared by 4 bases and J by 1 base, with 18 bases of the junction left unmatched. CDR3 loop: CASSPEVGRGDRLSYEQYF. The CDR3 coding sequence is TGCGCCAGCAGTCCTGAAGTTGGTCGTGGGGACAGGTTGTCCTACGAGCAGTACTTC.

The chain joins TRBV6-1 to TRBJ1-5; D not certain. The CDR3 totals 14 residues. Between the trimmed V and J ends, which lost 6 bases and 4 bases, there was a span of 13 bases. CDR1 is MNHNS, CDR2 SASEGT, per germline. The CDR3 is CASRRFGRNQPQHF. Here the CDR3 DNA reads TGTGCCAGCAGGCGGTTCGGTCGGAATCAGCCCCAGCATTTT.

The chain couples TRBV29-1 to TRBJ2-3; possibly TRBD1 for D (5 bases). V dropped 2 bases and J dropped 3 bases, with 15 bases sitting between them. The germline gives CDR1 SQVTM, CDR2 ANQGSEA. The CDR3 loop spans 15 amino acids. The CDR3 bases are TGCAGCGTTGAATCCCCGGACACCGTTACAGATACGCAGTATTTT. Protein: CSVESPDTVTDTQYF.

The sample holds a few counts of this clonotype. The chain carries TRBV6-5 and TRBJ1-4; D ambiguous. In germline, CDR1 is MNHEY, CDR2 SVGAGI. Trimming stripped 2 bases from V and 0 bases from J, with 13 bases between. The CDR3 length is 17 residues. The CDR3 bases are TGTGCCAGCAGTTACGGCAGTGCCCTTGCAACTAATGAAAAACTGTTTTTT. Translated, it gives CASSYGSALATNEKLFF.

This clonotype has just a few counts. CDR3 sequence: CASSLGTGELDNEQFF. DNA of the CDR3: TGTGCCAGCAGCTTAGGTACGGGAGAGTTGGACAATGAGCAGTTCTTC. This sequence joins TRBV7-2 and TRBJ2-1; a weak D match, TRBD2 (6 bases). CDR1 SGHTA and CDR2 FQGNSA come from the germline V gene. The CDR3 sequence is 16 residues long. V lost 1 base to trimming and J lost 5 bases, with 15 bases between them.

The sample holds a few counts of this clonotype. The rearrangement uses TRBV19 and TRBJ2-1; D unresolved. Trimming pared 8 bases from V and 2 bases from J, leaving 10 bases between. This CDR3 comprises 13 residues. CDR1 and CDR2 from the germline V gene are LNHDA and SQIVND (reference sequence). The CDR3: CASGDVAYNEQFF. The DNA of the CDR3 is TGTGCCAGTGGAGATGTGGCCTACAATGAGCAGTTCTTC.

The chain combines TRBV28 with TRBJ2-3; D may be TRBD1 (6 bases). The CDR3 is 13 amino acids. The V and J ends lost 6 bases and 7 bases respectively, with 14 bases between them. CDR1 MDHEN and CDR2 SYDVKM come from the germline V gene. CDR3 DNA: TGTGCCAGCAGGGCAGCACAGGGTTATACGCAGTATTTT. Translation: CASRAAQGYTQYF.

This clonotype has ten or more counts. The V gene is TRBV7-2, the J gene TRBJ2-3; TRBD2 might be the D (5 bases). Trimming removed 1 base from V and 2 bases from J, with 7 bases in between. In germline, CDR1 is SGHTA, CDR2 FQGNSA. The CDR3 covers 14 residues. This CDR3 is CASSLERPTDTQYF. CDR3 sequence (DNA): TGTGCCAGCAGCTTAGAGCGGCCCACAGATACGCAGTATTTT.

This clonotype came up many times. V usage is TRBV7-2 and J usage is TRBJ2-3; the D is unclear. The V end was cut by 1 base, the J end by 5 bases, with 7 bases between. The length of the CDR3 is 13 residues. Germline CDR1 and CDR2: SGHTA and FQGNSA. The CDR3 loop reads CASSLGFGDTQYF. The CDR3 DNA follows: TGTGCCAGCAGCTTAGGATTCGGAGATACGCAGTATTTT.

This clonotype was seen a handful of times. The rearrangement uses TRBV7-2 and TRBJ2-1; no definite D call. This CDR3 has 13 amino acids. V gave up 10 bases and J gave up 4 bases, with 14 bases separating them. Germline V gene sequence: CDR1 SGHTA, CDR2 FQGNSA. The CDR3 nucleotides are TGTGCCAACCGGCAGGTTGGGTACAATGAGCAGTTCTTC. Translated: CANRQVGYNEQFF.

This clonotype was seen many times. The chain joins TRBV5-1 to TRBJ2-3; D perhaps matches TRBD1 (6 bases). CDR1 and CDR2 (germline): SGHRS, YFSETQ. V lost 1 base to trimming and J lost 3 bases, with 9 bases between them. There are 14 residues in the CDR3. The chain's CDR3 is CASSLTGTTDTQYF. DNA of the CDR3: TGCGCCAGCAGCTTGACAGGGACAACAGATACGCAGTATTTT.

CDR3 sequence: CASSEREGLLGEQYF. The DNA for the CDR3 is TGTGCCAGTAGTGAGCGGGAGGGCCTATTGGGCGAGCAGTACTTC. The chain carries TRBV19 and TRBJ2-7; 10 bases align to TRBD2. The CDR3 is 15 amino acids. The V gene end was trimmed by 5 bases and the J gene end by 6 bases; junction bases not matched to a gene: 10. Per the germline V gene, CDR1 is LNHDA and CDR2 is SQIVND (reference sequence).

This clonotype was seen only a few times. The chain is built from TRBV20-1 and TRBJ2-3; 13 positions match TRBD2. CDR1 is DFQATT, CDR2 SNEGSKA, per germline (reference sequence). This CDR3 has 15 residues. V trimming: 5 bases; J trimming: 8 bases; junction bases outside the gene matches: 10. CDR3 amino acids: CSAHGLAGVQGTQYF. CDR3 in DNA: TGCAGTGCTCACGGACTAGCGGGAGTCCAGGGTACGCAGTATTTT.

The chain combines TRBV12-3 or TRBV12-4 with TRBJ2-5; possibly TRBD2 for D (6 bases). The V end was cut by 8 bases, the J end by 9 bases, with 13 bases between. The CDR3 extends over 11 amino acids. This CDR3 reads CASGPGEAQYF. CDR3 bases: TGTGCCAGCGGGCCGGGGGAGGCCCAGTACTTC.

The chain employs TRBV23-1 and TRBJ2-7; tentative D call: TRBD2 (6 bases). TRBV23-1 is sorted into the ORF group, with uncertain function. V lost 0 bases to trimming and J lost 7 bases, with 13 bases between them. This CDR3 spans 14 amino acids. The CDR3 region has the DNA TGCGCCAGCAGTCAATCGAGGCTAGCGCGGGAGCAGTACTTC. Amino acid sequence: CASSQSRLAREQYF.

This clonotype was recorded a few times. The rearrangement uses TRBV6-5 and TRBJ2-7; no clear D gene. The CDR3 loop spans 15 amino acids. Looked up from germline, CDR1 is MNHEY and CDR2 is SVGAGI. Trimming shortened V by 2 bases and J by 4 bases, and 15 bases separated the two germline ends. CDR3 amino acids: CASSYPPPVGYEQYF. The CDR3 nucleotides are TGTGCCAGCAGTTACCCCCCCCCAGTGGGGTACGAGCAGTACTTC.

This clonotype was counted many times. The chain employs TRBV2 and TRBJ1-1, with D unresolved. In germline, CDR1 is SNHLY, CDR2 FYNNEI. The CDR3 loop spans 13 amino acids. The ends were cut back, 1 base at V and 2 bases at J, with 5 bases in the middle. The CDR3 DNA reads TGTGCCAGCAGTGAAGGAGTTAACACTGAAGCTTTCTTT. This gives the protein CASSEGVNTEAFF. Variable domain in full (rest from reference TRBV2 and TRBJ1-1): EPEVTQTPSHQVTQMGQEVILRCVPISNHLYFYWYRQILGQKVEFLVSFYNNEISEKSEIFDDQFSVERPDGSNFTLKIRSTKLEDSAMYFCASSEGVNTEAFFGQGTRLTVV.

In its sample, this clonotype was seen many times. J is TRBJ1-1 and V is TRBV5-1; D call uncertain. There are 12 residues in the CDR3. The germline V gene has CDR1 SGHRS and CDR2 YFSETQ. Trimming cost V 4 bases and J 4 bases, with 8 bases left between them. The CDR3 here is CASSRGSTEAFF. The CDR3 nucleotides are TGCGCCAGCAGCCGGGGATCCACTGAAGCTTTCTTT.